The rows below give T cell receptor beta chains drawn from one sample of a study of naive and memory T cell subsets. TCRdb analysed the UMI-ligation and nested PCR reads with MiXCR anew, one entry per CDR3 protein. The sample yields some 100,000 distinct CDR3 sequences, 7% to 7.5% seen once. What was sequenced was central memory CD4+ T cells from blood. The receptors come from a human donor in good health. Both conserved end residues are part of each CDR3. The order of the fields is clone size, D gene, J gene, V gene, CDR3 length, CDR3 DNA, CDR3 protein. The D gene is left open where the match is weak. Rows give clone size only sometimes, using once, few, many, or a class for an expanded clone.

many . TRBJ1-1 TRBV15 13 TGTGCCACCAGCAGGAGGGGGGGTACTGAAGCTTTCTTT CATSRRGGTEAFF
. . TRBJ1-4 TRBV5-1 14 TGCGCCAGCAGCTTTGGGCAAGGGTATGAAAAACTGTTTTTT CASSFGQGYEKLFF
. . TRBJ1-2 TRBV5-1 14 TGCGCCAGCAGCTCCGCGGATCCTAACTATGGCTACACCTTC CASSSADPNYGYTF
many TRBD1 TRBJ1-5 TRBV6-2/TRBV6-3 15 TGTGCCAGCAGCCGAAAACAGGGGGTCAATCAGCCCCAGCATTTT CASSRKQGVNQPQHF
many . TRBJ1-2 TRBV24-1 15 TGTGCCACCAGTGACTCGAAGCGCAGGGTGTATGGCTACACCTTC CATSDSKRRVYGYTF
many . TRBJ1-6 TRBV7-3 15 TGTGCCAGCAGCTTAAGGGGCAAAGACAATTCACCCCTCCACTTT CASSLRGKDNSPLHF
many TRBD1 TRBJ2-1 TRBV20-1 11 TGCAGTGCTTCGACAGGGGATGAGCAGTTCTTC CSASTGDEQFF
many . TRBJ2-1 TRBV20-1 14 TGCAGTGCTAGAGACCGGGACCAGGCGCGTGAGCAGTTCTTC CSARDRDQAREQFF
few . TRBJ1-2 TRBV7-2 14 TGTGCCAGCAGCTTAGGATTTAAGGGTCGAGGCTACACCTTC CASSLGFKGRGYTF
many TRBD1 TRBJ1-2 TRBV29-1 15 TGCAGCGTCGCGGACAGGGGGCAGTCTAACTATGGCTACACCTTC CSVADRGQSNYGYTF
medium-sized TRBD1 TRBJ1-5 TRBV20-1 16 TGCAGTGCACGACAGGGGGGGACACATAGCAATCAGCCCCAGCATTTT CSARQGGTHSNQPQHF
many TRBD2 TRBJ2-7 TRBV7-2 16 TGTGCCAGCAGCCCTCACCTAGCGGGAGGGCCGGGGGAGCAGTACTTC CASSPHLAGGPGEQYF
. . TRBJ2-5 TRBV5-6 14 TGTGCCAGCAGCCCTCGGTGGGGACAAGAGACCCAGTACTTC CASSPRWGQETQYF
many . TRBJ1-1 TRBV6-2/TRBV6-3 12 TGTGCCAGCACCGCTCAGAGGGCTGAAGCTTTCTTT CASTAQRAEAFF
. . TRBJ2-5 TRBV5-1 13 TGCGCCAGCAGCCACCCACAGGCGGAGACCCAGTACTTC CASSHPQAETQYF
many . TRBJ1-1 TRBV29-1 12 TGCAGCGTTGTTCCGGGCCTGGCTGAAGCTTTCTTT CSVVPGLAEAFF
few . TRBJ1-4 TRBV7-9 18 TGTGCCAGCAGCTTAACGTCGGGCCCCTGGACAACTAATGAAAAACTGTTTTTT CASSLTSGPWTTNEKLFF
few . TRBJ2-1 TRBV7-8 14 TGTGCCAGCAGCTTGGAACTAGTCGCGAGGGAGCAGTTCTTC CASSLELVAREQFF
few . TRBJ2-1 TRBV7-2 14 TGTGCCAGCAGCGCAACTCCGGGGACGTATGAGCAGTTCTTC CASSATPGTYEQFF
many TRBD1 TRBJ1-5 TRBV7-2 14 TGTGCCAGCAGTCAGATACAGGGGCCGCAGCCCCAGCATTTT CASSQIQGPQPQHF
many . TRBJ1-1 TRBV6-2/TRBV6-3 13 TGTGCCAGCTTACGACAGTCCCCCTCTGAAGCTTTCTTT CASLRQSPSEAFF
many . TRBJ2-6 TRBV20-1 13 TGCAGTGCTAAGGGCTCTGGGGCCAACGTCCTGACTTTC CSAKGSGANVLTF
few TRBD2 TRBJ2-7 TRBV5-4 15 TGTGCCAGCAGCTGGGAACTAGCGGGAGCTTACGAGCAGTACTTC CASSWELAGAYEQYF
many . TRBJ2-7 TRBV18 14 TGTGCCAGCTCACGGGGGTATGAATCCTACGAGCAGTACTTC CASSRGYESYEQYF
many TRBD1 TRBJ2-1 TRBV19 16 TGTGCCAGTAGTATAGACCGGGACAGGTTCAACAATGAGCAGTTCTTC CASSIDRDRFNNEQFF
many . TRBJ2-3 TRBV20-1 14 TGCAGTGCTAGGGTCCCTCTAGCAGAAGATACGCAGTATTTT CSARVPLAEDTQYF
few . TRBJ2-1 TRBV19 15 TGTGCCAGTAGCTTGACCCGGAGCTCCTACAATGAGCAGTTCTTC CASSLTRSSYNEQFF
many . TRBJ1-4 TRBV20-1 15 TGCAGTGCTAGAGATATAAGGCTGACTAATGAAAAACTGTTTTTT CSARDIRLTNEKLFF
many . TRBJ1-6 TRBV3-1 13 TGTGCCAGCAGCGGGGTAACTAATTCACCCCTCCACTTT CASSGVTNSPLHF
. . TRBJ2-1 TRBV12-3/TRBV12-4 11 TGTGCCAGCAGTTTAACAGATGAGCAGTTCTTC CASSLTDEQFF
. . TRBJ2-3 TRBV20-1 15 TGCAGTGCTAGTAATCCCCGGCCTAGCACAGATACGCAGTATTTT CSASNPRPSTDTQYF
few . TRBJ1-4 TRBV6-2/TRBV6-3 17 TGTGCCAGCAGTTACTCGGATTTCAAGGCTCCGCGGGAAAAACTGTTTTTT CASSYSDFKAPREKLFF
. TRBD2 TRBJ2-3 TRBV7-2 16 TGTGCCAGCAGCGGGGGACTAGCGGGAGGTCGGGATACGCAGTATTTT CASSGGLAGGRDTQYF
many TRBD2 TRBJ2-3 TRBV20-1 15 TGCAGTGCGCGTAGGGCGGGAGGTGACACAGATACGCAGTATTTT CSARRAGGDTDTQYF
many . TRBJ1-6 TRBV27 13 TGTGCCAGCAGACAGGAACCCGATTCACCCCTCCACTTT CASRQEPDSPLHF